The rows below give T cell receptor beta chains drawn from one sample of a study of cytomegalovirus exposure and HLA in healthy donors. Some clones are missing from TCRdb's copy, which holds only in-frame ones; the method was immunoSEQ multiplex PCR. In the table there are approximately 110,000 clones, 15% to 17% of which are singletons. Sequences were obtained from PBMCs. Receptor source: a woman under 30 in good health and CMV-seronegative. CDR3s include the opening cysteine and the closing phenylalanine or tryptophan.

TRBJ1-5	TRBV6-1	CASSEGSQGNQPQHF
TRBJ1-1	TRBV27	CASSPTAKRTEAFF
TRBJ1-1	TRBV18	CASSPNRNTEAFF
TRBJ1-5	TRBV5-6	CASSVGGSGPQHF
TRBJ2-1	TRBV29-1	CSVGLAGIYNEQFF
TRBJ2-7	TRBV13	CASSLGAGGRYEQYF
TRBJ1-1	TRBV5-1	CASSLGGEAFF
TRBJ2-1	TRBV5-1	CASSAGTGYNEQFF
TRBJ1-5	TRBV4-3	CASSRTGGNQPQHF
TRBJ1-1	TRBV5-1	CASRDGMNTEAFF
TRBJ2-7	TRBV7-6	CASSRRGGNYEQYF
TRBJ2-7	TRBV29-1	CSVVGQGYEQYF
TRBJ2-3	TRBV28	CASSLRRTARDTQYF
TRBJ1-3	TRBV30	CAWSVPSRSGNTIYF
TRBJ2-7	TRBV13	CASSPLLAGLNSYEQYF
TRBJ2-2	TRBV28	CASSHISGQGPSERLFF
TRBJ1-3	TRBV6-5	CASSLGQGNTIYF
TRBJ2-3	TRBV2	CASWGAGGTRRIDTQYF
TRBJ2-1	TRBV6-4	CASSATGTSAHNEQFF
TRBJ1-1	TRBV5-4	CASSLGRDSNTEAFF
TRBJ2-1	TRBV10-1	CASSEGRRELHNEQFF
TRBJ1-1	TRBV2	CASSPFDSNTEAFF
TRBJ1-2	TRBV6-5	CASSYLMDRELVF
TRBJ1-2	TRBV6-5	CASTTNAGLGYGYTF
TRBJ2-1	TRBV6-6	CASRGGQGTYNEQFF
TRBJ1-2	TRBV29-1	CSVEEGGMKGYTF
TRBJ1-3	TRBV28	CASTIGDTGNTIYF